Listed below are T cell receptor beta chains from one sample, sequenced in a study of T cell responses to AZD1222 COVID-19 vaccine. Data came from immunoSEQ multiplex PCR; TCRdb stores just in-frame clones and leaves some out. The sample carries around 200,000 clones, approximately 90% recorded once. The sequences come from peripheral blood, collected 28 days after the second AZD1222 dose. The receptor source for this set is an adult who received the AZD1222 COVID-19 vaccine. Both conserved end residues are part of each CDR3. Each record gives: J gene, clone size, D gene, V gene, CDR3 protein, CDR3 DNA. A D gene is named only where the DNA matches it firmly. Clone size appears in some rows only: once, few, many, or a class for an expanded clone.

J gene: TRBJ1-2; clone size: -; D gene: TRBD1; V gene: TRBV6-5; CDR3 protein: CASSYSATGVFGYTF; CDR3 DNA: TGTGCCAGCAGTTACTCGGCGACAGGGGTCTTTGGCTACACCTTC
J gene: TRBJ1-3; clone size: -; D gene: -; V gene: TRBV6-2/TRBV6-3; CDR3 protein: CASSFAGSGNTIYF; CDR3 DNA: TGTGCCAGCAGTTTCGCGGGCTCTGGAAACACCATATATTTT
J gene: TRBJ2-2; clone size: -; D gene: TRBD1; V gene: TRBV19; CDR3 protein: CASSIPRGRRTGELFF; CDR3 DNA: TGTGCCAGTAGTATCCCCAGGGGGCGAAGAACCGGGGAGCTGTTTTTT
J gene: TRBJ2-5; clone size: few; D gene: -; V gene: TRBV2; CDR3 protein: CASGVETQYF; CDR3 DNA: TGTGCCTCAGGGGTAGAGACCCAGTACTTC
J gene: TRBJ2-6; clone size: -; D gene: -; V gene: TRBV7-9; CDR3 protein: CASSLSGPLGANVLTF; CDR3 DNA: TGTGCCAGCAGCTTAAGCGGGCCCCTAGGGGCCAACGTCCTGACTTTC
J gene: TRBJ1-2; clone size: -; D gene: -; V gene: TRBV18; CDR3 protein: CASSPKDGYTF; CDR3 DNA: TGTGCCAGCTCACCGAAGGATGGCTACACCTTC
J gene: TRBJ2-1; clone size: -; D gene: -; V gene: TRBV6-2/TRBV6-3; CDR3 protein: CASSSPFVADEQFF; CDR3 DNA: TGTGCCAGCAGTTCCCCGTTTGTCGCAGATGAGCAGTTCTTC
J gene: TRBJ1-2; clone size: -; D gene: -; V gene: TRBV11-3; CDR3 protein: CASSTAEGYGYTF; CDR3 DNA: TGTGCCAGCAGCACGGCTGAGGGGTATGGCTACACCTTC
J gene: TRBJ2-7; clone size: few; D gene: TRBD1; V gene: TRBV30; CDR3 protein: CAWSPGQVEQYF; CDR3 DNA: TGTGCCTGGAGCCCAGGACAGGTCGAGCAGTACTTC
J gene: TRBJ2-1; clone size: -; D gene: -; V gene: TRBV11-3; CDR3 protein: CASSLETGPYNEQFF; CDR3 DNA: TGTGCCAGCAGCTTAGAAACCGGACCCTACAATGAGCAGTTCTTC
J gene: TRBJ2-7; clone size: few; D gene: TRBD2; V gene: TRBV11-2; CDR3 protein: CASSLPIEREGRYEQYF; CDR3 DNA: TGTGCCAGCAGCTTGCCCATCGAGCGGGAGGGCCGGTACGAGCAGTACTTC
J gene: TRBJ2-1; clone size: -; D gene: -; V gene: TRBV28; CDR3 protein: CASKRVGMDEQFF; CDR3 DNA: TGTGCCAGCAAAAGGGTCGGGATGGATGAGCAGTTCTTC
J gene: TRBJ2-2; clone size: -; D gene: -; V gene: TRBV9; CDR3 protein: CASSAGFGGELFF; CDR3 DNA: TGTGCCAGCAGCGCAGGGTTTGGCGGGGAGCTGTTTTTT
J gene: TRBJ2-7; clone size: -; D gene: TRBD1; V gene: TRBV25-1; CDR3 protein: CASTDGQANSYEQYF; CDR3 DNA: TGTGCCAGCACTGACGGACAGGCGAACTCCTACGAGCAGTACTTC
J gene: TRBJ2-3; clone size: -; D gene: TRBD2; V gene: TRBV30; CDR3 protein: CAWSVGLAGGIDTQYF; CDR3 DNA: TGTGCCTGGAGTGTCGGACTAGCGGGAGGGATCGATACGCAGTATTTT
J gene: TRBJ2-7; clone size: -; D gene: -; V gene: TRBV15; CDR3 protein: CATSRDPWAGAQEQYF; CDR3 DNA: TGTGCCACCAGCAGAGATCCCTGGGCGGGGGCGCAAGAGCAGTACTTC